Below are 23 T cell receptor beta chains sequenced from a single sample in a study of OX40 agonist ivuxolimab in advanced cancers. Sequencing used immunoSEQ multiplex PCR; TCRdb keeps in-frame clones, though not all of them. The sample carries over 30,000 clones, more than 65% recorded once. The starting material was CD4+ or CD8+ T cells sorted from blood, obtained in a trial of the OX40 agonist ivuxolimab. The receptors here all came from an adult with an advanced solid tumor such as melanoma, head and neck, liver or kidney cancer.

V is TRBV7-9 and J is TRBJ2-5; 7 bases fit TRBD2. Germline assignment: CDR1 SEHNR and CDR2 FQNEAQ (reference sequence). J was trimmed by 1 base and V by 1 base; bases with no gene match: 6. CDR3 length: 16 amino acids. The CDR3 DNA is TGTGCCAGCAGCTTAGTAACCGGGGGGATCCAAGAGACCCAGTACTTC. Protein product: CASSLVTGGIQETQYF.

The CDR3 nucleotides read TGTGCCAGCAGAAATCGGGACAGCCCGACGGTCGCTGAAGCTTTCTTT. Its translation: CASRNRDSPTVAEAFF. The chain is built from TRBV28 and TRBJ1-1; 7 bases align to TRBD1. CDR3 size: 16 residues. Germline V gene sequence: CDR1 MDHEN, CDR2 SYDVKM. The ends lost 6 bases at V and 6 bases at J; junction bases unmatched: 16. The whole variable domain, filled in from reference TRBV28 and TRBJ1-1, reads DVKVTQSSRYLVKRTGEKVFLECVQDMDHENMFWYRQDPGLGLRLIYFSYDVKMKEKGDIPEGYSVSREKKERFSLILESASTNQTSMYLCASRNRDSPTVAEAFFGQGTRLTVV.

This chain uses TRBV7-9 with TRBJ2-3, with 8 bases aligning to TRBD1. The CDR3 loop spans 16 amino acids. Unmatched junction bases numbered 11, after V lost 6 bases and J lost 3 bases. Germline V lookup: CDR1 SEHNR, CDR2 FQNEAQ (reference sequence). In nucleotides, the CDR3 is TGTGCCAGCAGGATGGAACAGGGGGTTACAACAGATACGCAGTATTTT. Its protein is CASRMEQGVTTDTQYF.

The chain has TRBV18 and TRBJ2-7; D possibly matches TRBD1 or TRBD2 (6 bases each). The germline CDR1 and CDR2 sequences are KGHSH and LQKENI. Between the trimmed V and J ends, which lost 3 bases and 7 bases, there was a span of 16 bases. The CDR3 is 14 amino acids. Written as DNA, the CDR3 is TGTGCCAGCTCACCCTCCGGGGGCGAGGGGGAGCAGTACTTC. This codes for CASSPSGGEGEQYF.

The chain is built from TRBV11-2 and TRBJ2-7; the match to TRBD1 covers 10 bases. CDR1 is SGHAT and CDR2 is FQNNGV in the germline V gene. V lost 5 bases, J lost 0 bases, and 4 bases stayed unmatched. The CDR3 is 15 amino acids. CDR3 residues: CASSPGQGNSYEQYF. The CDR3 DNA reads as TGTGCCAGCAGCCCGGGACAGGGGAACTCCTACGAGCAGTACTTC.

The chain couples TRBV19 to TRBJ2-5, with D possibly being TRBD2 (6 bases). The DNA end is more similar to TRBJ2-7, so the J call may be wrong. CDR3 length equals 16 residues. Germline V gene sequence: CDR1 LNHDA, CDR2 SQIVND (reference sequence). CDR3 residues: CASSKTGTSSSYEQYF. CDR3 nucleotides: TGTGCCAGTAGTAAAACCGGGACTTCTAGCTCCTACGAGCAGTACTTC.

This clone has only a few counts. The rearrangement links TRBV28 to TRBJ2-7, with TRBD1 identical over 11 bases. The V gene end was trimmed by 2 bases and the J gene end by 4 bases; junction bases not matched to a gene: 7. The CDR3 is 16 amino acids. Germline assignment: CDR1 MDHEN and CDR2 SYDVKM. CDR3 nucleotide sequence: TGTGCCAGCAGTTTAGCGAGGGACAGGGGGAAATACGAGCAGTACTTC. It specifies CASSLARDRGKYEQYF.

There are a few counts of this clone. The rearrangement joins TRBV14 to TRBJ1-2; 9 nucleotides line up with TRBD1. Trimming removed 4 bases from V and 8 bases from J; junction bases left unmatched: 5. The length of the CDR3 is 13 residues. The germline V gene encodes CDR1 SGHDN and CDR2 FVKESK. CDR3 nucleotides: TGTGCCAGCAGCCCCGGACAGGGGTGGGGCTACACCTTC. Translated, it gives CASSPGQGWGYTF.

The genes are TRBV29-1 and TRBJ1-5, with a possible D match to TRBD1 (5 bases). V was clipped by 4 bases and J by 2 bases, with 9 bases between them. The CDR3 length is 13 residues. In germline, CDR1 is SQVTM, CDR2 ANQGSEA. The CDR3 protein is CSVVEQGNQPQHF. The CDR3, as DNA: TGCAGCGTTGTTGAACAGGGCAATCAGCCCCAGCATTTT.

This clone was observed a single time. The rearrangement links TRBV4-1 to TRBJ1-6; weak D call: TRBD1 (6 bases). Germline CDR1 and CDR2: MGHRA and YSYEKL. Trimming took 8 bases from V and 5 from J, leaving 16 bases between them. This CDR3 has 15 amino acids. CDR3 sequence reads: CASVRAGANNSPLHF. The CDR3 bases are TGCGCCAGCGTCAGGGCAGGGGCAAATAATTCACCCCTCCACTTT.

Only one count was recorded for this clone. The chain recombines TRBV19 with TRBJ2-6; TRBD1 aligns across 10 bases. Trimming removed 8 bases from V and 3 bases from J; junction bases left unmatched: 10. Per the germline V gene, CDR1 is LNHDA and CDR2 is SQIVND (reference sequence). The CDR3 consists of 17 residues. CDR3 sequence reads: CASVEGTGVLGANVLTF. The CDR3 DNA is TGTGCCAGTGTGGAGGGGACAGGGGTCCTTGGGGCCAACGTCCTGACTTTC.

This chain uses TRBV7-2 with TRBJ1-6, with D maybe TRBD1 (6 bases). V shed 5 bases and J shed 7 bases, with 15 bases lying between them. CDR1 and CDR2 (germline): SGHTA, FQGNSA. The CDR3 has 15 residues. In DNA, the CDR3 is TGTGCCAGCAGCGATAGGGGGTTCGGGAATTCACCCCTCCACTTT. The encoded protein is CASSDRGFGNSPLHF.

The chain recombines TRBV6-5 with TRBJ1-2, with D hard to call. Germline V gene lookup returns CDR1 MNHEY and CDR2 SVGAGI. V was shortened by 3 bases and J by 8 bases, with 19 bases between the two germline ends. CDR3 length: 15 residues. The chain's CDR3 is CASSYPDPSTGGYTF. Written as DNA, the CDR3 is TGTGCCAGCAGTTATCCCGACCCCTCCACGGGCGGCTACACCTTC.

This chain connects TRBV15 to TRBJ2-1, with 12 positions matching TRBD2. Trimming at V came to 0 bases and at J to 5 bases, leaving 14 bases not matched to a gene. This CDR3 region has 20 residues. CDR1 is LNHNV, CDR2 YYDKDF, per germline (reference sequence). Here the CDR3 reads CATSRDFRRLAGAINNEQFF. CDR3 nucleotide sequence: TGTGCCACCAGCAGAGATTTTAGGAGACTAGCGGGGGCGATTAACAATGAGCAGTTCTTC.

The J gene is TRBJ2-2, the V gene TRBV7-7; D remains unclear. In germline, CDR1 is SSHAT, CDR2 FNYEAQ (reference sequence). V lost 3 bases and J 4 bases, leaving 6 bases between the germline ends. This CDR3 has 13 residues. CDR3 in DNA: TGTGCCAGCAGCTTTGATGGCACCGGGGAGCTGTTTTTT. As protein: CASSFDGTGELFF.

The chain uses TRBV5-1 and TRBJ2-2; D perhaps matches TRBD1 (5 bases). The CDR3 is made up of 13 amino acids. CDR1 SGHRS and CDR2 YFSETQ come from the germline V gene. V was pared by 6 bases and J by 3 bases, with 9 bases between. This chain's CDR3 is CASTGSYTGELFF. DNA of the CDR3: TGCGCCAGCACAGGGTCTTACACCGGGGAGCTGTTTTTT. Combining the CDR3 with reference TRBV5-1 and TRBJ2-2 gives the whole variable domain KAGVTQTPRYLIKTRGQQVTLSCSPISGHRSVSWYQQTPGQGLQFLFEYFSETQRNKGNFPGRFSGRQFSNSRSEMNVSTLELGDSALYLCASTGSYTGELFFGEGSRLTVL.

The chain uses TRBV5-6 and TRBJ1-2, with TRBD1 identical over 7 bases. CDR3 length: 16 amino acids. CDR1 and CDR2 (germline): SGHDT, YYEEEE. The J segment lost 0 bases and the V segment lost 2 bases, leaving 7 bases of the junction unmatched. The CDR3 loop is CASSLSRDRSNYGYTF. The CDR3 DNA reads as TGTGCCAGCAGCTTAAGCCGGGACAGATCTAACTATGGCTACACCTTC.

This sequence joins TRBV27 and TRBJ2-1, with D perhaps being TRBD1 or TRBD2 (5 bases each). V lost 6 bases to trimming and J lost 7 bases, with 10 bases between them. CDR1 is MNHEY, CDR2 SMNVEV, per germline (reference sequence). The CDR3 runs to 12 residues. The CDR3: CASSPWGNEQFF. The CDR3 DNA sequence: TGTGCCAGCAGCCCTTGGGGGAATGAGCAGTTCTTC.

The J gene is TRBJ2-7, the V gene TRBV2, with 7 positions matching TRBD1. CDR3 length equals 14 residues. CDR1 is SNHLY, CDR2 FYNNEI, per germline. J lost 0 bases, V lost 6 bases, and 5 bases had no gene match. DNA of the CDR3: TGTGCCAGCAGGACAGGGCACAGCTCCTACGAGCAGTACTTC. Translated: CASRTGHSSYEQYF.

The chain is built from TRBV10-2 and TRBJ1-5, with D maybe TRBD1 (5 bases). V lost 0 bases and J 7 bases, leaving 10 bases between the germline ends. This CDR3 contains 14 residues. Germline V gives CDR1 WSHSY, CDR2 SAAADI. The CDR3 DNA sequence: TGCGCCAGCAGTGAGTCCGGGGGTGGACAGCCCCAGCATTTT. It translates to CASSESGGGQPQHF.

For the CDR3, the DNA is TGTGCCAGCAGCTTATATGGGGGGGGATTAGATACGCAGTATTTT. This sequence encodes CASSLYGGGLDTQYF. J is TRBJ2-3 and V is TRBV11-2, with TRBD2 matching over 7 bases. V trimming: 2 bases; J trimming: 5 bases; junction bases outside the gene matches: 7. The germline V gene has CDR1 SGHAT and CDR2 FQNNGV. The CDR3 sequence is 15 residues long.

The rearrangement joins TRBV27 to TRBJ2-2, with unresolved D. CDR1 and CDR2 (germline): MNHEY, SMNVEV (reference sequence). This CDR3 is built from 13 residues. V was trimmed by 3 bases and J by 5 bases, leaving 7 bases between them. Written as DNA, the CDR3 is TGTGCCAGCAGTTTTAAAGGGACCGGGGAGCTGTTTTTT. It yields the protein CASSFKGTGELFF.

This chain uses TRBV19 with TRBJ1-1; 7 nucleotides match TRBD1. Looked up from germline, CDR1 is LNHDA and CDR2 is SQIVND (reference sequence). This CDR3 contains 15 residues. The V and J ends lost 6 bases and 3 bases, in that order; junction bases with no gene match: 10. The CDR3 DNA reads TGTGCCAGTAGCTTAGACAGGGCGGGAGACACTGAAGCTTTCTTT. Its protein is CASSLDRAGDTEAFF.